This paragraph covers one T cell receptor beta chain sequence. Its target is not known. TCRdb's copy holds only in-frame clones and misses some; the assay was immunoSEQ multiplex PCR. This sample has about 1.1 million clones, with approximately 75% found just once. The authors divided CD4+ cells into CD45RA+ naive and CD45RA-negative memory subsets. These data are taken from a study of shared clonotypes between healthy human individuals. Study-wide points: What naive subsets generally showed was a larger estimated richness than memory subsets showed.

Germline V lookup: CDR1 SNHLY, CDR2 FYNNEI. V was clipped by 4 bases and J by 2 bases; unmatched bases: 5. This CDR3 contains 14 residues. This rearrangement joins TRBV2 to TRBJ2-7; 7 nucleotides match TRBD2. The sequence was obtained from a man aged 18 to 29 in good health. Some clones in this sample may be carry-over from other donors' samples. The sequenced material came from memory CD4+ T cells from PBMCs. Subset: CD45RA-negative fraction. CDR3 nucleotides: TGTGCCAGCAGTGGGGCTAGCGGCCCCTACGAGCAGTACTTC. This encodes CASSGASGPYEQYF. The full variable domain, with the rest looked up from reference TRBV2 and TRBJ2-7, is EPEVTQTPSHQVTQMGQEVILRCVPISNHLYFYWYRQILGQKVEFLVSFYNNEISEKSEIFDDQFSVERPDGSNFTLKIRSTKLEDSAMYFCASSGASGPYEQYFGPGTRLTVT.